This T cell receptor (beta chain) derives from a study of cytomegalovirus exposure and HLA in healthy donors (dated by TCRdb to about 2017). About the full investigation: An earlier analysis of roughly 500 of the donors reported approximately 300 Gb of sequence data and 90 million to 120 million unique TCR beta sequences obtained from roughly 180 million T cells. HLA typing included class I and class II loci at four-digit resolution. Every repertoire in the discovery cohort had been generated on one and the same sequencing platform. To predict cytomegalovirus infection status, the study combined high-throughput TCR immunosequencing, statistical association of individual TCRs with disease status, and machine learning. Rather than drawing on any new phenotypic data, the later analysis identified candidate immune exposures from TCR beta sequences and the way those sequences occurred across donors. Besides the first cohort of 666 subjects, a separate validation cohort made up of 120 or so different subjects was used. Using immunosequencing, the study profiled T cell repertoires from about 620 subjects and related those repertoires to cytomegalovirus serostatus. In a later analysis, previously published TCR beta repertoires from roughly 710 donors were re-analyzed and high-resolution HLA genotyping was added so that TCR occurrence patterns could be studied. Donor age, sex, ethnicity and CMV serostatus were compiled together with the repertoire data. An early release covering about 600 HLA-typed donors comprised about 310 gigabases of sequencing data and some 79 million unique TCR sequences. Of the roughly 400 genotyped donors, 65% to 90% were placed in the genetic ancestry cluster associated with self-reported Caucasian donors. The study aimed to test whether cataloging public T cell receptors could reveal signatures of past pathogen exposure. Because of strong linkage in the cohort, four to six DR-DQ haplotypes were treated as single units for association and clustering. On average, around 230,000 unique TCR beta nucleotide sequences were sequenced per donor among some 420 genotyped donors of the cohort, with roughly 18% of those sequences being non-productive. The number of typed donors differed by locus: about 629-640 for A, B, C, DRB1 and DQB1; some 500 for DQA1; 606 for DPA1; and about 450 for DPB1. To decide whether each TCR beta V gene segment behaved as functional or pseudogenic, an earlier analysis of some 570 of the donors relied on high-throughput TCR beta sequencing. In a later genetic analysis, genome-wide SNP genotypes for about 55% of the roughly 670 donors were used, and that subset was treated as a discovery cohort. General conclusions and limits of the study: Some IMGT-functional V segments, including TRBV6-2 and TRBV6-3, could not be told apart with the 87-base-pair reads, so those segments were excluded. While some public TCRs were present in many individuals, most TCR sequences turned up only very rarely across donors. In a later analysis, most CMV-associated TCR beta chains were found to appear HLA-restricted, with HLA associations seemingly driven largely by CMV exposure. The authors suggested that the approach could potentially be generalized to other disease states and immunological phenotypes. Compared with the approximately 670-donor mean, donors in an Asian-associated ancestry cluster had fewer N-insertions in productive TCRs, according to a later genetic analysis. In a later genetic analysis, a missense DCLRE1C variant was associated with V-gene and J-gene trimming of TCR beta chains, and the association was replicated in an independent cohort. In a later analysis, HLA-associated TCR beta chains showed more clonal expansion and lower generation probabilities than non-associated chains that were equally common. A later analysis associated 17,000 or so TCR beta sequences with specific HLA alleles at a false discovery rate of 0.05. According to a later analysis, TCR association rates differed among HLA loci, with DRB1 alleles showing the most associated TCRs and HLA-C alleles showing the fewest. In vitro tests confirmed that a few of the cytomegalovirus-associated TCR beta chains recognize cytomegalovirus antigens. A later analysis reported that several top co-occurrence clusters appeared linked to parvovirus B19, influenza, CMV and Epstein-Barr virus. The study gave a list of 150 to 200 TCR beta chains associated with cytomegalovirus. Only TCR beta chains were sequenced in this cohort, and the absence of alpha or paired-chain data limited detectable features. Because some donors lacked HLA typing at each locus, the association tests relied only on the typed subset. A group of highly shared sequence variants was considered likely to be a technical artifact of the sequencing pipeline. The presence/absence analyses assumed that sequencing depth was roughly uniform across donors, and that assumption may not be true. Correlated functional status among segregating V segments might be attributable to linkage disequilibrium, but an unknown experimental factor could not be ruled out. A further reported finding was that TCR beta sequences accurately predicted the HLA-A and HLA-B alleles for most subjects in the first cohort. Because counts were too low, more than 15 rarely observed V segments, including chromosome 9 orphons, were left out of the earlier analysis of approximately 500 of the donors. When HLA alleles, especially DR and DQ, strongly co-occurred, attributing TCR associations to individual alleles was difficult. Immune exposure information for the cohort was limited to CMV serostatus. In an earlier analysis of some 640 of the donors, most TCR beta V segments were observed in productive rearrangements about 90% or about 30% of the time, broadly matching IMGT annotations. In both the original and validation cohorts, the classifier was reported to diagnose cytomegalovirus status with high specificity and sensitivity.

Concerning this clone: The antigen it recognizes is unknown. Base qualities are not at hand, and no much larger clone is one base apart.

The cohort was made up of roughly 670 healthy bone marrow donors. At the time of sampling, every cohort member was nominally healthy, though immune exposures that went unrecorded were likely present. The donor tested CMV seronegative, placing the donor among the 350 or so seronegative members of the cohort. Every donor gave a peripheral blood sample, and the peripheral blood mononuclear cells from that sample were used for TCR beta sequencing. The Qiagen DNeasy Blood Extraction Kit was used to extract genomic DNA from the blood cell samples. Library creation used the immunoSEQ multiplex PCR assay. The multiplex PCR relied on a mix of 60 forward primers for TCR Vbeta segments and 13 reverse primers for TCR Jbeta segments. A multiplex PCR assay on genomic DNA amplified the CDR3 region of rearranged TCR beta genes. The Illumina HiSeq System was used to sequence the amplified TCR beta libraries as 87-base-pair reads. From the authors' description of their analysis: A later analysis counted around 72 million unique TCR beta chains across the 650 to 800 repertoires, and some 11 million of these chains were shared by at least two donors. Raw reads were error-corrected and collapsed into unique sequences by a nearest-neighbor algorithm in which closely related sequences were merged to remove PCR and sequencing errors. To assign V, D and J gene segments, CDR3 sequences were aligned to IMGT reference sequences. For a sequence to be retained, a match of at least six nucleotides was required to both a V gene segment and a J gene segment. A rearrangement was called productive if the CDR3 had no stop codons and remained in frame with V and J, and every other rearrangement was called non-productive. CDR3 was defined by IMGT convention, running from the second conserved V-encoded cysteine to the conserved J-encoded phenylalanine. In an earlier analysis of around 540 of the donors, sequences lacking an unambiguous match to a single V gene segment were excluded. In an earlier analysis of a few hundred of the donors, V segments were called functional above 56.7% productive rearrangements and were called segregating when the between-donor standard deviation exceeded 5%. To diagnose cytomegalovirus status from the catalog of TCR beta chain sequences, a statistical classification framework was built. In a later analysis, V and J genes were assigned by comparing TCR nucleotide sequences against IMGT/GENE-DB human TR gene sequences. The TCRdist pipeline was used in a later analysis to assign CDR3 sequences and most-parsimonious VDJ recombination scenarios. In a later analysis, each TCR beta chain was defined by its CDR3 amino acid sequence together with its V-gene family, and reads lacking a unique V-gene family were excluded. As a way to deal with suspected cross-contamination and a sequencing artifact, a later analysis dropped hundreds of nucleotide sequences that were highly shared and had low generation probability. In a later analysis, a clonal expansion index was calculated for each public chain from normalized within-repertoire ranks of inferred template counts. In a later analysis, generation probabilities were computed using a VDJ recombination model fitted to out-of-frame rearrangements, and the results were checked against IGoR. In a later analysis, hypergeometric tests were used to score TCR-TCR, TCR-HLA and TCR-CMV co-occurrence, with a repertoire-size bias correction applied to TCR pairs. False discovery rates were estimated in a later analysis by permuting HLA or CMV assignments 20 times. In a later analysis, co-occurring TCRs were grouped using DBSCAN, with TCRdist sequence similarity added in when clustering inside HLA-allele-positive subsets. For co-occurrence clustering, repertoires with fewer than 30,000 or more than 120,000 public chains were excluded, along with five repertoires with anomalous nucleotide sharing. TCRdb obtained this table from immuneACCESS and retained in-frame rearrangements with V and J assigned. These tables miss some clones; where compared with another copy, unresolved V genes account for less than half of the shortfall, and the remainder is unexplained. D and trimming were read from the DNA, whereas the V and J calls and clone size are those reported in that table. This sample holds more than 90,000 clones; nearly 80% were observed only once. Jointly, the top ten make up 3% to 4% of the sample.

The CDR3 contains 16 residues, cysteine and phenylalanine counted. Just CDR3 DNA is preserved here, 48 bases in frame from base 1. Reading the germline V gene gives CDR1 MDHEN and CDR2 SYDVKM. The trim is 2 bases for V and 1 base for J, with a gap of 14 bases between the germline ends. Sequencing was done on a sample of PBMCs. This chain is built from TRBV28 and TRBJ1-1; a weak D assignment points to TRBD1 (6 bases agree). The TCR was taken from a woman in her 40s in good health and CMV-seronegative. The nucleotides read TGTGCCAGCAGTTTAAACAGGGATAGGGGGAACACTGAAGCTTTCTTT. This codes for CASSLNRDRGNTEAFF. The full variable domain, with segments outside the CDR3 supplied by the reference TRBV28 and TRBJ1-1 proteins, appears as DVKVTQSSRYLVKRTGEKVFLECVQDMDHENMFWYRQDPGLGLRLIYFSYDVKMKEKGDIPEGYSVSREKKERFSLILESASTNQTSMYLCASSLNRDRGNTEAFFGQGTRLTVV.